Here is one TCR beta chain with its context. The entry originates in a study of blood T cell repertoires in COVID-19. Background on the study: Collection of acute and convalescent COVID-19 samples took place in the United States, Italy and Spain.

Trimming removed 0 bases at V and 2 bases at J, with 11 bases between. The CDR3 length is 15 residues. Germline V gene data show CDR1 as SGDLS and CDR2 as YYNGEE. Data came from immunoSEQ multiplex PCR; TCRdb stores just in-frame clones and leaves some out. The table records approximately 340,000 clones, approximately 90% of them present only once. Seattle's cohort entered during active infection and was followed longitudinally. The chain combines TRBV9 with TRBJ2-5; maybe TRBD2 (6 bases). This clonotype was obtained from a man aged 25 to 45 with COVID-19, enrolled during active disease. Sequenced material: peripheral blood. CDR3 sequence reads: CASSVGGLQQETQYF. The CDR3 DNA sequence: TGTGCCAGCAGCGTAGGAGGACTACAACAAGAGACCCAGTACTTC.